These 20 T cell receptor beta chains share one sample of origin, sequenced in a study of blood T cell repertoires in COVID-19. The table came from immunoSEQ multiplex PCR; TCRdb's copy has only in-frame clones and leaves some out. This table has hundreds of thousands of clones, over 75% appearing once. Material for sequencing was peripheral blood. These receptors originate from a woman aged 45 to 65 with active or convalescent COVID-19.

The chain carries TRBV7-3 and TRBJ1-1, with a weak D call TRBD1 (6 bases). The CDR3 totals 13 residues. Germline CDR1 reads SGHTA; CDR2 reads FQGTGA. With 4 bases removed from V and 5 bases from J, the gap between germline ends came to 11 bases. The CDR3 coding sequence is TGTGCCAGCAGCTCCTACAGGGATACTGAAGCTTTCTTT. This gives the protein CASSSYRDTEAFF. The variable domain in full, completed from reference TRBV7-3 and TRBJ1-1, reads GAGVSQTPSNKVTEKGKYVELRCDPISGHTALYWYRQSLGQGPEFLIYFQGTGAADDSGLPNDRFFAVRPEGSVSTLKIQRTERGDSAVYLCASSSYRDTEAFFGQGTRLTVV.

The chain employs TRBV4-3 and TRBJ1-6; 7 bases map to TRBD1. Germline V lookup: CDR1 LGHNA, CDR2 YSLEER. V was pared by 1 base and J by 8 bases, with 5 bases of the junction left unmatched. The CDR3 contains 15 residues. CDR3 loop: CASSQVRGDDSPLHF. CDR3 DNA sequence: TGCGCCAGCAGCCAAGTCAGGGGGGATGATTCACCCCTCCACTTT.

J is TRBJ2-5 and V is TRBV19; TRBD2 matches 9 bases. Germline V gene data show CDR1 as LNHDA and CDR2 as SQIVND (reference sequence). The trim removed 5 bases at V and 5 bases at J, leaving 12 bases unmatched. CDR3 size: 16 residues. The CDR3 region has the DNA TGTGCCAGTAGTCGAGGACTAGCGACAATAGGGGAGACCCAGTACTTC. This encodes CASSRGLATIGETQYF.

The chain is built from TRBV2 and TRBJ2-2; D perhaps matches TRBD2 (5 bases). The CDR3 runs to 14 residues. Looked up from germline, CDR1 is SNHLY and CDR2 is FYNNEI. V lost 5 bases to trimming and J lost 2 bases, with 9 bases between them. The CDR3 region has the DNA TGTGCCAGCAGTTTACTAGTTAACACCGGGGAGCTGTTTTTT. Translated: CASSLLVNTGELFF.

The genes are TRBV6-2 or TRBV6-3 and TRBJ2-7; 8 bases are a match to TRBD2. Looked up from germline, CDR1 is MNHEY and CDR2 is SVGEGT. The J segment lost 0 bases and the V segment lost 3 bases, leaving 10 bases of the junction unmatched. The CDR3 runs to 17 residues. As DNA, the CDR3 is TGTGCCAGCAGTTATCCCGGCGGGGGGAAAGGCTCCTACGAGCAGTACTTC. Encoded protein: CASSYPGGGKGSYEQYF.

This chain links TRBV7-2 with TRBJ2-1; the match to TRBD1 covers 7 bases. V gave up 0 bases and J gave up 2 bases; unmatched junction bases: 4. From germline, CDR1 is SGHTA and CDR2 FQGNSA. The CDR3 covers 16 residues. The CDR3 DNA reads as TGTGCCAGCAGCTTAGCACCCGGGACAGCCTACAATGAGCAGTTCTTC. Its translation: CASSLAPGTAYNEQFF.

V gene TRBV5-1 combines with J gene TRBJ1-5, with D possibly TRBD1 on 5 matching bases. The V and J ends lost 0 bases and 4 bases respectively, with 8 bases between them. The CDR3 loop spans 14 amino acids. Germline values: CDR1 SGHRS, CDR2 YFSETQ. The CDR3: CASSLGQINQPQHF. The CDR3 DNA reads TGCGCCAGCAGCTTGGGACAGATTAATCAGCCCCAGCATTTT.

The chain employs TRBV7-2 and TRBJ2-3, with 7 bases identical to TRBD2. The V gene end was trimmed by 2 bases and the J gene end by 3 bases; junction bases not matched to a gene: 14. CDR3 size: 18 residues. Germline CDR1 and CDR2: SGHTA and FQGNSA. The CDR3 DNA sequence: TGTGCCAGCAGCTTACTGAGGCGGGAGACGGGGCAAACAGATACGCAGTATTTT. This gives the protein CASSLLRRETGQTDTQYF. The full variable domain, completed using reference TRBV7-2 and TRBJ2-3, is GAGVSQSPSNKVTEKGKDVELRCDPISGHTALYWYRQSLGQGLEFLIYFQGNSAPDKSGLPSDRFSAERTGGSVSTLTIQRTQQEDSAVYLCASSLLRRETGQTDTQYFGPGTRLTVL.

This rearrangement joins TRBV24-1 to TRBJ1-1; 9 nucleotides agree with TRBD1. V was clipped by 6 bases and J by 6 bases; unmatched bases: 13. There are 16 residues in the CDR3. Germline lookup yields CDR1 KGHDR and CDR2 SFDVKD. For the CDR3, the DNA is TGTGCCACCAGTCCGACCGGGACAGGGCTCCTCTCTGAAGCTTTCTTT. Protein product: CATSPTGTGLLSEAFF.

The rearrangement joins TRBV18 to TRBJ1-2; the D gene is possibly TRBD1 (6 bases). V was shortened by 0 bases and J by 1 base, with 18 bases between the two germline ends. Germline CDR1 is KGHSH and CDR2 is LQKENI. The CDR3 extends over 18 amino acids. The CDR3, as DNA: TGTGCCAGCTCACCACCGGGGACCCGGGACACTTATAACTATGGCTACACCTTC. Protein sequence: CASSPPGTRDTYNYGYTF.

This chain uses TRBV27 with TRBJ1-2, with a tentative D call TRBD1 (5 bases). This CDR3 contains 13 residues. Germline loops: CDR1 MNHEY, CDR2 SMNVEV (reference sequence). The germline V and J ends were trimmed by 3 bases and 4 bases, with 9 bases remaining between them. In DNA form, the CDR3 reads TGTGCCAGCAGTTTCTCAGGGTCCTATGGCTACACCTTC. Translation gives CASSFSGSYGYTF.

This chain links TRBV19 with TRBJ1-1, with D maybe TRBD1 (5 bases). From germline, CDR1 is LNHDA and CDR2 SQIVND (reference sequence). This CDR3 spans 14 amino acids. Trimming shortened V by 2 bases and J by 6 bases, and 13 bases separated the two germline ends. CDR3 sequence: CASSISGVPSEAFF. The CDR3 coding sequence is TGTGCCAGTAGTATATCGGGGGTACCATCTGAAGCTTTCTTT.

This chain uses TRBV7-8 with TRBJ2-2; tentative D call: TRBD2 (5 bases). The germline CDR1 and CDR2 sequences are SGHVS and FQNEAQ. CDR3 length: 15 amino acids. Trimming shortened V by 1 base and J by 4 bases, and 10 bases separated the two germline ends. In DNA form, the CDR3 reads TGTGCCAGCAGCTTAGGGCTAGCTCGCACCGGGGAGCTGTTTTTT. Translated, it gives CASSLGLARTGELFF.

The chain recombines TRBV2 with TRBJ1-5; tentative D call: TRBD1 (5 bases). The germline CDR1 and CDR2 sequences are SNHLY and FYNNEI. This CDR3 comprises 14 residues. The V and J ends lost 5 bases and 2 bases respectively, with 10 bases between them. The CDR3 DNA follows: TGTGCCAGCAGTCTCAGGGATGGCAATCAGCCCCAGCATTTT. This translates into CASSLRDGNQPQHF.

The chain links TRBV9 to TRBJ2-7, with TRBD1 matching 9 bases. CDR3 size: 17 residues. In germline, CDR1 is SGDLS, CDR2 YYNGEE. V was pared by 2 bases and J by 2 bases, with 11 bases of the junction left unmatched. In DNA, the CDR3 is TGTGCCAGCAGCGTGAACCCCGGGACAGGGACCACCTACGAGCAGTACTTC. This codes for CASSVNPGTGTTYEQYF.

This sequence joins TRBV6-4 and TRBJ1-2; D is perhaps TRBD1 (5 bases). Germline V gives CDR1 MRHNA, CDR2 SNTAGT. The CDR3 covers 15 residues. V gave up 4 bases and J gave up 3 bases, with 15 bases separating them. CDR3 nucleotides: TGTGCCAGCAGTGCCGCTCCGGGGGGGTACTATGGCTACACCTTC. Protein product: CASSAAPGGYYGYTF.

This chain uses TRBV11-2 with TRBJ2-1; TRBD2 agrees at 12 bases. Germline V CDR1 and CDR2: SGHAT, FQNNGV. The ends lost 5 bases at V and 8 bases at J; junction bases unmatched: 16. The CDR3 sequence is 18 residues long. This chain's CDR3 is CASSPSPGLAGGRYEQFF. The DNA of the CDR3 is TGTGCCAGCAGCCCATCTCCCGGGCTAGCGGGAGGGCGCTATGAGCAGTTCTTC.

The CDR3 region has the DNA TGTGCCAGCAGTGGGGGACTAGCGGGCCTGGGGTACAATGAGCAGTTCTTC. Protein sequence: CASSGGLAGLGYNEQFF. The V and J genes are TRBV25-1 and TRBJ2-1; 12 nucleotides align to TRBD2. The CDR3 totals 17 residues. V trimming: 4 bases; J trimming: 4 bases; junction bases outside the gene matches: 8. In germline, CDR1 is MGHDK, CDR2 SYGVNS.

In DNA form, the CDR3 reads TGTGCCTGGAGTGAGGGACACCTGAACACTGAAGCTTTCTTT. Its translation: CAWSEGHLNTEAFF. V and J are TRBV30 and TRBJ1-1, with TRBD1 as a possible D gene (6 bases). The CDR3 totals 14 residues. Looked up from germline, CDR1 is GTSNPN and CDR2 is SVGIG (reference sequence). V was shortened by 1 base and J by 0 bases, with 9 bases between the two germline ends.

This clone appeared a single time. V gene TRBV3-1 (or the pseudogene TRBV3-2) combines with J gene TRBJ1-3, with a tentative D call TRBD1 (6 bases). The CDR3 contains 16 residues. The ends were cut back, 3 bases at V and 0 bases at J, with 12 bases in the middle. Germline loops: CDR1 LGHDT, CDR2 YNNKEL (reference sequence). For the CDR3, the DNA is TGTGCCAGCAGCCACTACAGGGTCTACTCTGGAAACACCATATATTTT. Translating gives CASSHYRVYSGNTIYF.